The sequence of this T cell receptor beta chain was determined in a study of read filtering for tumor transcriptome and immune sequencing. The CDR3 consists of 12 residues. V was trimmed by 2 bases and J by 4 bases, leaving 6 bases between them. Germline CDR1 and CDR2: DFQATT and SNEGSKA (reference sequence). From roughly 0.4 ug of RNA, a library with molecular barcoded alpha/delta and beta/gamma adaptors was made. TCRdb called the reads again in MiXCR, with one record for every CDR3 protein. The table includes roughly 90,000 distinct CDR3 sequences, around a fifth detected once. Sequencing was done on a sample of a population of CD138-negative cells sorted from bone marrow. V gene TRBV20-1 combines with J gene TRBJ1-3, with TRBD1 as a possible D gene (5 bases). The sequence derives from a donor at least 40 years old with multiple myeloma. The CDR3 DNA sequence: TGCAGTGCTAGACAGGGAGGAAACACCATATATTTT. This gives the protein CSARQGGNTIYF.